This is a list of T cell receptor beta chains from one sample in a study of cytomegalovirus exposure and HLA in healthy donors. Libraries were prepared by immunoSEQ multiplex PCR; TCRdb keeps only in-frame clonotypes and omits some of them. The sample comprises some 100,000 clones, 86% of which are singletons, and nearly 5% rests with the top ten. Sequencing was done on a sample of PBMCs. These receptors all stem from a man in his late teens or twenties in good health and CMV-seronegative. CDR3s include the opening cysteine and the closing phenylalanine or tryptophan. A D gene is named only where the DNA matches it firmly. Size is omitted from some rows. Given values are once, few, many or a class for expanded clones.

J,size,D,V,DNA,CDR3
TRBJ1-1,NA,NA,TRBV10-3,TGTGCCATCAGTGACTCAGGGACTGAAGCTTTCTTT,CAISDSGTEAFF
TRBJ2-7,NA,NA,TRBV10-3,TGTGCCATCAGTGAGGAGGCCGAGGGGCAGTACTTC,CAISEEAEGQYF
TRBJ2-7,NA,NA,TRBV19,TGTGCCAGTAGTACGACCGGGACACGTAAAGAGCAGTACTTC,CASSTTGTRKEQYF
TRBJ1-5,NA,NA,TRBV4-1,TGCGCCAGCAGCCCTCGTTTAGTTAGCAATCAGCCCCAGCATTTT,CASSPRLVSNQPQHF
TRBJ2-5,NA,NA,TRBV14,TGTGCCAGCAGCCGCCGTCGGGGAGATTTCGGAGAGACCCAGTACTTC,CASSRRRGDFGETQYF
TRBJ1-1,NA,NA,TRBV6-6,TGTGCCAGCAGTTCCAACAGGAACACTGAAGCTTTCTTT,CASSSNRNTEAFF
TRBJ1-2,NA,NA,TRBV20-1,TGCAGTGCGTTCGGACAGTCATCGCACACCTTC,CSAFGQSSHTF
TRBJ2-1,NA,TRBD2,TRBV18,TGTGCCAGCTCACCAGGGGCTAGCGGATACAATGAGCAGTTCTTC,CASSPGASGYNEQFF
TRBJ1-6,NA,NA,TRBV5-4,TGTGCCAGCAGCTTGGATGCAGGGTTTGGGAATTCACCCCTCCACTTT,CASSLDAGFGNSPLHF
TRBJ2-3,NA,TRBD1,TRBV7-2,TGTGCCAGCAGCTTAGATTCGGCAGGGGGATCAGATACGCAGTATTTT,CASSLDSAGGSDTQYF
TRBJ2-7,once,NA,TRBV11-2,TGTGCCAGCAGCGAAGGGGGAAGATACGAGCAGTACTTC,CASSEGGRYEQYF
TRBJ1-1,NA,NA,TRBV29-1,TGCAGCGCCGGGCCCTCAGGGAAAGTGAACACTGAAGCTTTCTTT,CSAGPSGKVNTEAFF
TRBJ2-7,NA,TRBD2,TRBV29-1,TGCAGCGTTGGACGGGGGGAGAGTTACGAGCAGTACTTC,CSVGRGESYEQYF
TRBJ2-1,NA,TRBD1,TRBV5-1,TGCGCCAGCAGCGGGACAGAGAGCTCCTACAATGAGCAGTTCTTC,CASSGTESSYNEQFF
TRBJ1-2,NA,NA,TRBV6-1,TGTGCCAGCAGTGAAAGGGGAGGGTCAGGGTATGGCTACACCTTC,CASSERGGSGYGYTF
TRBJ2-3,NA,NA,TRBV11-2,TGTGCCAGCAGCCTTGACAGGTTCGAATCCACAGATACGCAGTATTTT,CASSLDRFESTDTQYF
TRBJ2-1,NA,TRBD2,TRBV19,TGTGCCAGTACAGACGCGGGGACTAGCGGGAACAAGGAGCAGTTCTTC,CASTDAGTSGNKEQFF
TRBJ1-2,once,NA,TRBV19,TGTGCCAGTAGTATTGGGAGACAAGCCCACTTC,CASSIGRQAHF
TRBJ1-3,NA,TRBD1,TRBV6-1,TGTGCCAGCACCAAAGACAGGGGTGGAAACACCATATATTTT,CASTKDRGGNTIYF
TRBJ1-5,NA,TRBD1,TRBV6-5,TGTGCCAGCAGTCGGACAGGGGATCAGCCCCAGCATTTT,CASSRTGDQPQHF
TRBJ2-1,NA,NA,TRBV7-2,TGTGCCAGCAGCCCCCGGGATAACAATGAGCAGTTCTTC,CASSPRDNNEQFF
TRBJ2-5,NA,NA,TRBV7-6,TGTGCCAGCAGCCCTCGACGGGGCCAAGAGACCCAGTACTTC,CASSPRRGQETQYF
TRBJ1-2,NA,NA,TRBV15,TGTGCCACCAGCAGAACTGGGGGCGCTGTGGATGGCTACACCTTC,CATSRTGGAVDGYTF
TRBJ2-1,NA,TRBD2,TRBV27,TGTGCCAGCAGACCCGGGACTAGCGGGGGGAGCTCCTACAATGAGCAGTTCTTC,CASRPGTSGGSSYNEQFF
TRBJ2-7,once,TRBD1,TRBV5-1,TGCGCCAGCAGCGCAAGGACCGGGACAGAACCTCAGTACTTC,CASSARTGTEPQYF
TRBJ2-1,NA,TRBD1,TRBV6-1,TGTGCCAGCAGTGAAGACGGGACAGTTTTCTCCTACAATGAGCAGTTCTTC,CASSEDGTVFSYNEQFF
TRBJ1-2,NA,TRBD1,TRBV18,TGTGCCAGCTCACCCGGGACAGGGGGCGGTTTTGGCTACACCTTC,CASSPGTGGGFGYTF
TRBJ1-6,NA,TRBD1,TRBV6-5,TGTGCCAGCAGTCAACCAGGGGGCGGCTCACCCCTCCACTTT,CASSQPGGGSPLHF
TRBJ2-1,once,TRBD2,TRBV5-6,TGTGCCAGCAGCTCCGGGGGGAATGAGCAGTTCTTC,CASSSGGNEQFF
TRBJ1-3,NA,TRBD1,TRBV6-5,TGTGCCAGCAGCCTACAGGGGTCTGGAAACACCATATATTTT,CASSLQGSGNTIYF
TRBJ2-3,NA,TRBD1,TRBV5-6,TGTGCCAGCAGCTTGAGGGGGCCTAGCACAGATACGCAGTATTTT,CASSLRGPSTDTQYF
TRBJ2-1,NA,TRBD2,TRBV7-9,TGTGCCAGCAGCTTAGGCCTAGCGGTCAATGAGCAGTTCTTC,CASSLGLAVNEQFF
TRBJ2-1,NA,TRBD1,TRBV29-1,TGCAGCGTTCGGGACAGGGGAGGCTACAATGAGCAGTTCTTC,CSVRDRGGYNEQFF
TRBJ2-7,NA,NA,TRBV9,TGTGCCAGCACCCGATCCGACAGAGACTACGAGCAGTACTTC,CASTRSDRDYEQYF
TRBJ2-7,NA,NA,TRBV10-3,TGTGCCATCAGCTTCACAGGCGGATCGAGCTCCTACGAGCAGTACTTC,CAISFTGGSSSYEQYF
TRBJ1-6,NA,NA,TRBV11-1,TGTGCCAGCAGCCCGAGGAGGGGTTCCTATAATTCACCCCTCCACTTT,CASSPRRGSYNSPLHF
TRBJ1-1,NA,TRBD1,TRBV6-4,TGTGCCAGCAGTGAGGGACAGGGGAACACTGAAGCTTTCTTT,CASSEGQGNTEAFF
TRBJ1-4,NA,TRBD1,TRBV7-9,TGTGCCAGCAGCCGACAGGGTTGGGAGGAAAAACTGTTTTTT,CASSRQGWEEKLFF
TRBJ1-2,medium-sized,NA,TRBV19,TGTGCCAGTAGTTGGCGATTAGGCCGAGGCGTTGGCTACACCTTC,CASSWRLGRGVGYTF
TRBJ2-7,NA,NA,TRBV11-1,TGTGCCAGCAGCTTAGTGGGGACATCGCTTACACCCTACGAGCAGTACTTC,CASSLVGTSLTPYEQYF
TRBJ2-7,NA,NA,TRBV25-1,TGTGCCAGCAGGGCTCCCGATTGGTACGAGCAGTACTTC,CASRAPDWYEQYF
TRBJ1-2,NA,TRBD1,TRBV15,TGTGCCACCAGCACTGACCGACAGGGAATAAACTATGGCTACACCTTC,CATSTDRQGINYGYTF
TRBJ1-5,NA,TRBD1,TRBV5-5,TGTGCCAGCAGCTTGGAACAGGGGGCTCAGCCCCAGCATTTT,CASSLEQGAQPQHF
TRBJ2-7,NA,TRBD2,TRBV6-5,TGTGCCAGCAGTTACCTTCGGGAGGCGGCCTACGAGCAGTACTTC,CASSYLREAAYEQYF
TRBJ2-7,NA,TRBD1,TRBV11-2,TGTGCCAGCAGCTTGGCCGGGACAGCCTCCTACGAGCAGTACTTC,CASSLAGTASYEQYF
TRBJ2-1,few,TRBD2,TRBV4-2,TGTGCCAGCAGCCAAGGGGGCGGGGGTGCCTACAATGAGCAGTTCTTC,CASSQGGGGAYNEQFF
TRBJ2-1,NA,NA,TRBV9,TGTGCCAGCAGCGTAGCAGAGCGGCGAGGTGCCTACAATGAGCAGTTCTTC,CASSVAERRGAYNEQFF
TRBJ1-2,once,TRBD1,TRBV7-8,TGTGCCAGCAGCTTATGGACAGGGATGGTTAACTATGGCTACACCTTC,CASSLWTGMVNYGYTF
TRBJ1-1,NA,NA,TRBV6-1,TGTGCCAGCAGTGCGGCCATTGGGGGGGCGAATAAGGGGAACACTGAAGCTTTCTTT,CASSAAIGGANKGNTEAFF
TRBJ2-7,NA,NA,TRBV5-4,TGTGCCAGCAGCTTGCCCCAGCGTGGCGAGCAGTACTTC,CASSLPQRGEQYF
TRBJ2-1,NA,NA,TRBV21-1,TGTGCCAGCAGCGCAAGGGAGAATGAGCAGTTCTTC,CASSARENEQFF
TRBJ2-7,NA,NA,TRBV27,TGTGCCAGCCGTCAGGGTTACGAGCAGTACTTC,CASRQGYEQYF
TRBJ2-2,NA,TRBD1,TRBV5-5,TGTGCCAGCAGCTCGGCGGACAGGGGGAACACCGGGGAGCTGTTTTTT,CASSSADRGNTGELFF
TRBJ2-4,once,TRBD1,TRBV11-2,TGTGCCAGCAGCCCAGACAGGGGGTATGGCATTCAGTACTTC,CASSPDRGYGIQYF
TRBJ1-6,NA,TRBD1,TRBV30,TGTGCCTGGGACAGGGTCGAAGATAATTCACCCCTCCACTTT,CAWDRVEDNSPLHF
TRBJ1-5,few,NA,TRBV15,TGTGCCACCAGCAGAGATCCCAGGTCCAGCAATCAGCCCCAGCATTTT,CATSRDPRSSNQPQHF
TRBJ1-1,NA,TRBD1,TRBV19,TGTGCCAGTAAGTTCCGGGACAGCACCTGGGGCACTGAAGCTTTCTTT,CASKFRDSTWGTEAFF
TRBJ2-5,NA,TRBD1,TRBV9,TGTGCCAGCAGCGTAGCAGGGACAGTTGAAGAGACCCAGTACTTC,CASSVAGTVEETQYF
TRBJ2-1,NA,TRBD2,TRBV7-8,TGTGCCAGCAGCTCAGACGGCTCAGGCGGGGGGTCATACAATGAGCAGTTCTTC,CASSSDGSGGGSYNEQFF
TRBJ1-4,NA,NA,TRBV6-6,TGTGCCAGCACTATACAGGACGAAAAACTGTTTTTT,CASTIQDEKLFF